This entry is about one TCR beta chain. The data stem from a study of control samples from healthy donors and cancer patients. CDR1 and CDR2 from the germline V gene are ENHRY and SYGVKD. The length of the CDR3 is 14 residues. V lost 0 bases and J 7 bases, leaving 13 bases between the germline ends. TCRdb keeps only in-frame clones here, not all; method: immunoSEQ multiplex PCR. The table records 120,000 to 150,000 clones, 70% to 90% of them present only once. The receptor's source is a woman in her twenties or thirties in good health. Sequences were obtained from blood. The chain links TRBV10-3 to TRBJ2-7; the D gene could be TRBD1 or TRBD2 (5 bases each). The CDR3 region is CAISESKFGGEQYF. The CDR3 DNA follows: TGTGCCATCAGTGAGTCGAAGTTTGGGGGAGAGCAGTACTTC.